This is a list of T cell receptor beta chains from one sample in a study of response to subunit inactivated influenza vaccine. TCRdb reanalysed the RT-PCR reads using MiXCR and keeps one entry per CDR3 protein. The data show hundreds of thousands of distinct CDR3 sequences, 10% to 11% seen once. The sequencing here drew on PBMCs from blood, taken more than 35 days after vaccination. The source of these receptors is a man aged 50 to 60 who received an inactivated influenza vaccine. Each CDR3 is given with its conserved first and last residue. A D gene is named only where the DNA matches it firmly. Clone size is shown for a subset of rows, as once, few, many or a class of expanded clone.

TRBV3-1	-	-	14	TRBJ2-2	CASSQETGTGELFF	TGTGCCAGCAGCCAAGAAACGGGCACCGGGGAGCTGTTTTTT
TRBV5-6	few	-	14	TRBJ2-1	CASSLGQYYNEQFF	TGTGCCAGCAGCTTGGGACAGTACTACAATGAGCAGTTCTTC
TRBV4-3	many	TRBD1	17	TRBJ1-1	CASSQEWDRAMNTEAFF	TGCGCCAGCAGCCAAGAATGGGACAGAGCCATGAACACTGAAGCTTTCTTT
TRBV19	few	TRBD2	17	TRBJ2-1	CASSIDRLAPRSNEQFF	TGTGCCAGTAGTATAGATCGACTAGCGCCCCGGTCCAATGAGCAGTTCTTC
TRBV7-2	few	-	14	TRBJ1-1	CASSLRATDTEAFF	TGTGCCAGCAGCTTAAGGGCCACGGACACTGAAGCTTTCTTT
TRBV5-1	few	TRBD1	17	TRBJ1-2	CASSLMETPGGKYGYTF	TGCGCCAGCAGCTTGATGGAGACCCCAGGGGGAAAATATGGCTACACCTTC
TRBV29-1	many	-	13	TRBJ2-7	CSVEYLGSYEQYF	TGCAGCGTTGAATATCTGGGGAGCTACGAGCAGTACTTC
TRBV12-3/TRBV12-4	many	-	13	TRBJ2-1	CASSLSVHNEQFF	TGTGCCAGCAGTTTGTCCGTACACAATGAGCAGTTCTTC
TRBV28	-	-	12	TRBJ2-1	CASSWSLYEQFF	TGTGCCAGCAGTTGGTCGCTATATGAGCAGTTCTTC
TRBV4-1	few	-	14	TRBJ2-1	CASSRPGSHNEQFF	TGCGCCAGCAGCCGCCCCGGGTCCCACAATGAGCAGTTCTTC
TRBV28	few	-	15	TRBJ2-1	CASLVSGTPLRGQFF	TGTGCCAGCTTGGTATCCGGGACCCCGTTGAGGGGACAGTTCTTC
TRBV6-5	few	TRBD2	15	TRBJ2-1	CASSYGLAGKNEQFF	TGTGCCAGCAGTTACGGACTAGCGGGAAAGAATGAGCAGTTCTTC
TRBV9	-	TRBD2	16	TRBJ2-2	CASSEGTSGSTGELFF	TGTGCCAGCAGCGAGGGGACTAGCGGGAGTACCGGGGAGCTGTTTTTT
TRBV7-8	few	-	14	TRBJ1-2	CASSRSTGFDGYTF	TGTGCCAGCAGCCGATCGACAGGCTTCGATGGCTACACCTTC
TRBV2	-	-	11	TRBJ2-5	CASSREGTQYF	TGTGCCAGCAGCCGCGAAGGGACCCAGTACTTC
TRBV9	many	TRBD2	16	TRBJ2-5	CASSVVGSGRGETQYF	TGTGCCAGCAGCGTAGTAGGTAGCGGGAGAGGAGAGACCCAGTACTTC
TRBV12-3/TRBV12-4	few	TRBD2	18	TRBJ2-1	CASSLGRLAGESYNEQFF	TGTGCCAGCAGTTTGGGGCGACTAGCGGGAGAGTCCTACAATGAGCAGTTCTTC
TRBV7-9	-	-	13	TRBJ1-1	CASRGTVNTEAFF	TGTGCCAGCAGAGGGACGGTGAACACTGAAGCTTTCTTT
TRBV5-1	many	-	15	TRBJ1-4	CASSLGGSGGEKLFF	TGCGCCAGCAGCTTGGGCGGCTCTGGAGGGGAAAAACTGTTTTTT
TRBV29-1	-	-	12	TRBJ2-5	CSFWLLGGTQYF	TGCAGTTTTTGGCTCCTGGGGGGGACCCAGTACTTC
TRBV20-1	few	TRBD1	14	TRBJ2-7	CSATHRQGAYEQYF	TGCAGTGCTACGCATCGACAGGGGGCCTACGAGCAGTACTTC
TRBV12-3/TRBV12-4	many	TRBD1	14	TRBJ2-2	CATLKGAVTGELFF	TGTGCCACCCTAAAGGGGGCAGTTACCGGGGAGCTGTTTTTT
TRBV9	-	TRBD2	19	TRBJ2-1	CASSVSGTSGFSSYNEQFF	TGTGCCAGCAGCGTTTCCGGGACTAGCGGGTTTAGCTCCTACAATGAGCAGTTCTTC
TRBV6-1	few	-	13	TRBJ2-7	CASSRDSPGQQYF	TGTGCCAGCAGCCGCGACTCTCCCGGGCAGCAGTACTTC
TRBV20-1	-	-	14	TRBJ2-3	CSARDLQSTDTQYF	TGCAGTGCTAGAGATCTGCAGAGCACAGATACGCAGTATTTT
TRBV5-1	-	-	15	TRBJ1-2	CASSWGPGSSYGYTF	TGCGCCAGCAGCTGGGGGCCAGGGTCCTCCTATGGCTACACCTTC
TRBV7-2	-	TRBD2	20	TRBJ2-2	CASSLAPGTSGSEDTGELFF	TGTGCCAGCAGCTTAGCCCCAGGGACTAGCGGGAGTGAGGACACCGGGGAGCTGTTTTTT
TRBV18	-	-	19	TRBJ2-2	CASSPLMGIHRNSTGELFF	TGTGCCAGCTCACCATTGATGGGGATCCACAGGAATTCCACCGGGGAGCTGTTTTTT
TRBV6-1	-	-	14	TRBJ2-3	CASSPLFSREMQYF	TGTGCCAGCAGTCCCCTCTTCTCTAGGGAAATGCAGTATTTT
TRBV4-1	few	-	15	TRBJ2-3	CASSQDIILADTQYF	TGCGCCAGCAGCCAAGACATCATTCTGGCAGATACGCAGTATTTT
TRBV4-1	-	TRBD1	16	TRBJ1-2	CASSQGTGCLNYGYTF	TGCGCCAGCAGCCAAGGGACAGGGTGCCTTAACTATGGCTACACCTTC
TRBV3-1	-	TRBD1	17	TRBJ2-3	CASSQDAFRGQTDTQYF	TGTGCCAGCAGCCAAGATGCATTCAGGGGGCAAACAGATACGCAGTATTTT
TRBV5-1	-	-	13	TRBJ2-7	CASSWTGDEEQYF	TGCGCCAGCAGCTGGACCGGTGATGAGGAGCAGTACTTC
TRBV5-1	few	TRBD2	16	TRBJ2-1	CASSLEGSGVYNEQFF	TGCGCCAGCAGCTTGGAAGGTAGCGGGGTCTACAATGAGCAGTTCTTC
TRBV7-2	-	-	15	TRBJ2-5	CASSWGHGYQETQYF	TGTGCCAGCAGCTGGGGACACGGATACCAAGAGACCCAGTACTTC
TRBV10-2	-	-	17	TRBJ2-7	CASSGPGVLPSSYEQYF	TGCGCCAGCAGTGGGCCGGGAGTCTTACCGAGCTCCTACGAGCAGTACTTC
TRBV20-1	-	TRBD2	13	TRBJ2-5	CSATGGGQETQYF	TGCAGTGCAACCGGGGGGGGGCAAGAGACCCAGTACTTC
TRBV12-3/TRBV12-4	many	-	14	TRBJ2-7	CASSYSWPGSEQYF	TGTGCCAGCAGTTATAGTTGGCCAGGCTCCGAGCAGTACTTC
TRBV10-3	many	TRBD1	14	TRBJ1-2	CAISESDRVGGYTF	TGTGCCATCAGTGAGTCCGACAGGGTCGGTGGCTACACCTTC
TRBV5-4	-	TRBD2	14	TRBJ2-3	CASSKAGSTDTQYF	TGTGCCAGCAGCAAAGCGGGGAGCACAGATACGCAGTATTTT
TRBV12-3/TRBV12-4	many	-	11	TRBJ2-7	CASSFQHEQYF	TGTGCCAGCAGTTTTCAGCACGAGCAGTACTTC
TRBV21-1	many	-	12	TRBJ1-1	CASTDRNTEAFF	TGTGCCAGCACGGACAGGAACACTGAAGCTTTCTTT
TRBV7-2	-	-	15	TRBJ1-4	CASSLARQGSEKLFF	TGTGCCAGCAGCTTAGCAAGGCAGGGCAGTGAAAAACTGTTTTTT
TRBV5-1	-	-	14	TRBJ2-7	CASSLNRDYYEQYF	TGCGCCAGCAGCTTAAACAGGGATTACTACGAGCAGTACTTC
TRBV5-1	-	-	17	TRBJ2-1	CASSLGATGGPNNEQFF	TGCGCCAGCAGCTTGGGAGCTACTGGGGGGCCTAATAATGAGCAGTTCTTC
TRBV29-1	many	-	13	TRBJ1-1	CSVAKGLNTEAFF	TGCAGCGTTGCCAAAGGGTTGAACACTGAAGCTTTCTTT
TRBV29-1	-	-	14	TRBJ1-2	CSVEGAGAPYGYTF	TGCAGCGTTGAAGGGGCAGGAGCCCCCTATGGCTACACCTTC
TRBV12-3/TRBV12-4	few	-	14	TRBJ2-2	CASSFWGDTGELFF	TGTGCCAGCAGTTTTTGGGGGGACACCGGGGAGCTGTTTTTT
TRBV27	-	-	13	TRBJ1-2	CASSPRLGSGYTF	TGTGCCAGCAGTCCCCGGCTCGGGAGCGGCTACACCTTC
TRBV28	few	-	15	TRBJ2-7	CASSPPISLSYEQYF	TGTGCCAGCAGTCCACCCATTTCCCTCTCCTACGAGCAGTACTTC